These 5 T cell receptor beta chains were sequenced from one sample in a study of cytomegalovirus exposure and HLA in healthy donors. PCR involved 60 Vbeta and 13 Jbeta primers. Clones were sequenced by immunoSEQ multiplex PCR, and TCRdb holds only the in-frame ones, with some missing. The sample includes fewer than 150,000 clones, 76% of them seen just once. Sequenced: PBMCs. Source of these receptors: a man aged 35 to 55 in good health and CMV-seronegative.

V is TRBV20-1 and J is TRBJ1-1, with D perhaps matching TRBD1 (5 bases). CDR3 length equals 11 residues. The V gene's germline CDR1 is DFQATT and CDR2 SNEGSKA (reference sequence). CDR3 coding DNA: TGCGCGAGACAGTTGAACACTGAAGCTTTCTTT. It yields the protein CARQLNTEAFF.

This clone was found a few times. CDR3 DNA: TGTGCCAGCGCGGGGGAGGCTAGCGGGGGGTCTAGCACAGATACGCAGTATTTT. It translates to CASAGEASGGSSTDTQYF. The gene calls are TRBV7-8 and TRBJ2-3, with 11 bases that match TRBD2. Germline V gives CDR1 SGHVS, CDR2 FQNEAQ. Trimming at V came to 8 bases and at J to 0 bases, leaving 13 bases not matched to a gene. This CDR3 spans 18 amino acids.

In its sample, this clone was seen a few times. The V gene is TRBV5-6, the J gene TRBJ1-5, with D maybe TRBD1 (6 bases). The germline gives CDR1 SGHDT, CDR2 YYEEEE. V lost 0 bases and J lost 6, with 10 bases in between. The CDR3 is made up of 14 amino acids. Written as DNA, the CDR3 is TGTGCCAGCAGCTTGGTTGGGGGCAGTCAGCCCCAGCATTTT. Its translation: CASSLVGGSQPQHF.

The count of this clone is one. The gene calls are TRBV4-3 and TRBJ2-1; TRBD1 might be the D (5 bases). V lost 3 bases, J lost 0 bases, and 18 bases lay in between. CDR3 length: 18 residues. The germline gives CDR1 LGHNA, CDR2 YSLEER. The CDR3 is CASSHEQAGEISYNEQFF. In DNA, the CDR3 is TGCGCCAGCAGCCATGAACAGGCAGGTGAAATCTCCTACAATGAGCAGTTCTTC.

The genes are TRBV27 and TRBJ1-4; 9 bases fit TRBD1. V shed 6 bases, J shed 1 base, and the junction held 6 bases outside the gene matches. Germline V gene sequence: CDR1 MNHEY, CDR2 SMNVEV (reference sequence). This CDR3 is 16 amino acids long. CDR3 sequence: CASSPGQGRTNEKLFF. The CDR3 nucleotides are TGTGCCAGCAGCCCCGGACAGGGGAGAACTAATGAAAAACTGTTTTTT.